Here is one TCR beta chain with its context. The data derive from a study of cytomegalovirus exposure and HLA in healthy donors. Germline-derived CDR1 and CDR2 are MNHEY and SMNVEV (reference sequence). This CDR3 contains 13 residues. V gave up 6 bases and J gave up 5 bases, with 11 bases separating them. 60 Vbeta and 13 Jbeta primers were used in PCR. The method was immunoSEQ multiplex PCR; TCRdb's version includes in-frame clones alone and lacks a portion of them. Here the sample spans 150,000 to 200,000 clones, 68% being singletons. Sequencing was performed on PBMCs. This receptor was obtained from a woman in her 40s in good health and CMV-seropositive. The V and J genes are TRBV27 and TRBJ1-5, with D unresolved. CDR3 sequence: CASRGRTHQPQHF. CDR3 bases: TGTGCCAGCAGGGGGAGAACGCATCAGCCCCAGCATTTT.